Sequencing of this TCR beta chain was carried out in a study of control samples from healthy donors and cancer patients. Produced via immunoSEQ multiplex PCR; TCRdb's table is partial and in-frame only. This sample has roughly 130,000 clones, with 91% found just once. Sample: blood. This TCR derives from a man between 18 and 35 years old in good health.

The CDR3 loop reads CASGSRTDYSPLHF. CDR3 bases: TGTGCTAGTGGTTCTCGGACGGATTATTCACCCCTCCACTTT. This chain uses TRBV12-5 with TRBJ1-6; the D is unclear. The germline V and J ends were trimmed by 4 bases and 8 bases, with 12 bases remaining between them. The CDR3 sequence is 14 residues long. Germline CDR1 is LGHNT and CDR2 is FRNRAP.